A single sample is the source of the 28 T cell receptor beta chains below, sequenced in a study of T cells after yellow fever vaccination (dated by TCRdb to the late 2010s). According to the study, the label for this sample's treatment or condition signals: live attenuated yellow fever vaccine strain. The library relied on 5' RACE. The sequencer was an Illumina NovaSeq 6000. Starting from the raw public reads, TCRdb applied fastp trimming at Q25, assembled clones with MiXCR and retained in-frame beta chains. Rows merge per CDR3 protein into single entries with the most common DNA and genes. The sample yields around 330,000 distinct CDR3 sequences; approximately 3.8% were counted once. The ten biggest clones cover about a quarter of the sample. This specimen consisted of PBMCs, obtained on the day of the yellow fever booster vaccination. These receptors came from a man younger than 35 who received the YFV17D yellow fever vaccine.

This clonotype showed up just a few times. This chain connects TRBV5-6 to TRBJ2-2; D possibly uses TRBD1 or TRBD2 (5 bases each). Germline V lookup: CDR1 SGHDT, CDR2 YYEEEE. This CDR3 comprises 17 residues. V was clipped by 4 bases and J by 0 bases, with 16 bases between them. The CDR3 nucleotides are TGTGCCAGCAGCGAGGATTGGGGGTTCGCGAACACCGGGGAGCTGTTTTTT. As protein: CASSEDWGFANTGELFF. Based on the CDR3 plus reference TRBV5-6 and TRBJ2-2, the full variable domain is DAGVTQSPTHLIKTRGQQVTLRCSPKSGHDTVSWYQQALGQGPQFIFQYYEEEERQRGNFPDRFSGHQFPNYSSELNVNALLLGDSALYLCASSEDWGFANTGELFFGEGSRLTVL.

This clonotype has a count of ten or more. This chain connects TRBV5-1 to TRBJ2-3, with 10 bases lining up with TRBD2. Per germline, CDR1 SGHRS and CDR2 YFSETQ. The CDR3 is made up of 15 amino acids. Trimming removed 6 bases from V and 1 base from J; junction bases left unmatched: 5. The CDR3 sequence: CASTLGTSGTDTQYF. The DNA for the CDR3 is TGCGCCAGCACACTCGGGACTAGCGGCACAGATACGCAGTATTTT.

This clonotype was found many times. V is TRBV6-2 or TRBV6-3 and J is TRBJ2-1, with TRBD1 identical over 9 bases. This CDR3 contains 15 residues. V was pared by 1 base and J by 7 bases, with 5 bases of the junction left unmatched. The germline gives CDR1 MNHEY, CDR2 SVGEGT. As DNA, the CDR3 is TGTGCCAGCAGTTACTTGGGACAGGGTAGGAATGAGCAGTTCTTC. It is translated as CASSYLGQGRNEQFF.

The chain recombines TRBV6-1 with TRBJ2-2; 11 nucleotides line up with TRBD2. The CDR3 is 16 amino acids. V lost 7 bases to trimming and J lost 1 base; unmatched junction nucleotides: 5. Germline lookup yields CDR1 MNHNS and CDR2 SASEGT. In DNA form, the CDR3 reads TGTGCCAGCACTCCTAGCGGGGGGCAGAACACCGGGGAGCTGTTTTTT. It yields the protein CASTPSGGQNTGELFF.

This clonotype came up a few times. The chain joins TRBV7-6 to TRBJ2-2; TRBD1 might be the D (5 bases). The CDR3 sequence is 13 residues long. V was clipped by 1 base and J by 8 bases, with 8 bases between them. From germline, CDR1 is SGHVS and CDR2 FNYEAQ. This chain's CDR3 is CASSLGGRGELFF. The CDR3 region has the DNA TGTGCCAGCAGCTTAGGGGGCCGGGGGGAGCTGTTTTTT.

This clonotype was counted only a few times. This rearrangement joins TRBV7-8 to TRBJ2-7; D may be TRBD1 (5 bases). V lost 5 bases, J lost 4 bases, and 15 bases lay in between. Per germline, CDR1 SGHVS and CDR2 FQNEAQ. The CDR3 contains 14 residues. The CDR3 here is CASSLNQGLYEQYV. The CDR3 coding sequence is TGTGCCAGCAGCCTAAATCAGGGTTTGTACGAGCAGTACGTC.

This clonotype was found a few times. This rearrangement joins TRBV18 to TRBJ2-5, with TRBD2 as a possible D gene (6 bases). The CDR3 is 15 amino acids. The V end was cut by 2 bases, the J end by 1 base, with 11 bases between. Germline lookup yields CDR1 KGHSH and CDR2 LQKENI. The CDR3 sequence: CASSPAAGSQETQYF. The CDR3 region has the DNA TGTGCCAGCTCACCAGCGGCGGGGTCCCAAGAGACCCAGTACTTC.

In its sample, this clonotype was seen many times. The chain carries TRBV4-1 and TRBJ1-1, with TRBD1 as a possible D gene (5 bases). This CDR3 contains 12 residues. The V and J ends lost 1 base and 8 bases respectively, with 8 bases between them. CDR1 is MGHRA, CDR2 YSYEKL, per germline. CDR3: CASSQVGEEAFF. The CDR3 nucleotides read TGCGCCAGCAGCCAAGTGGGGGAAGAAGCTTTCTTT.

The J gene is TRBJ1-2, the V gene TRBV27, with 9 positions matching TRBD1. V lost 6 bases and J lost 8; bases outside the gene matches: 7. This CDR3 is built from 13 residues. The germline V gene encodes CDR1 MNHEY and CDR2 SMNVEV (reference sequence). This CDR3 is CASSFGTGMGYTF. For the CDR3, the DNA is TGTGCCAGCAGCTTTGGGACAGGGATGGGCTACACCTTC.

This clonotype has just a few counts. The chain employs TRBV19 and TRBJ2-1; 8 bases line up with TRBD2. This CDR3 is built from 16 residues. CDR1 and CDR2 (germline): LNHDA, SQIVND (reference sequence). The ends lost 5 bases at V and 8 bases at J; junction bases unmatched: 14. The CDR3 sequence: CASSGRLSGGLHEQFF. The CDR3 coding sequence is TGTGCCAGTAGTGGCCGACTGAGCGGGGGCTTACATGAGCAGTTCTTC.

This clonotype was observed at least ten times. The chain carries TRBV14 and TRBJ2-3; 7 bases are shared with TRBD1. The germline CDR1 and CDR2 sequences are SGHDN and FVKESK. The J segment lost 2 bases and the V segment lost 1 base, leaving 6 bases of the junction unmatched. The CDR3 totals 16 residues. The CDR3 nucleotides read TGTGCCAGCAGCCAAGGATCAGGGGGAAACACAGATACGCAGTATTTT. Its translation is CASSQGSGGNTDTQYF.

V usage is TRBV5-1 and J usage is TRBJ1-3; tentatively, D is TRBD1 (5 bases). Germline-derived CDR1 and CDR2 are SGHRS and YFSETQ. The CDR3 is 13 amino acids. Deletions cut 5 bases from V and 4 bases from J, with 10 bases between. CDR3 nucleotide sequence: TGCGCCAGCAGGCCAGGGTCCGGAAACACCATATATTTT. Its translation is CASRPGSGNTIYF.

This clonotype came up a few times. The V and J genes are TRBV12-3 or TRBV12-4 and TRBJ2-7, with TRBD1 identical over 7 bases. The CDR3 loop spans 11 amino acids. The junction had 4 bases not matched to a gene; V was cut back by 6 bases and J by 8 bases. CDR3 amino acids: CASSRDSQQYF. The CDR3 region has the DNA TGTGCCAGCAGCCGGGACAGCCAGCAGTACTTC.

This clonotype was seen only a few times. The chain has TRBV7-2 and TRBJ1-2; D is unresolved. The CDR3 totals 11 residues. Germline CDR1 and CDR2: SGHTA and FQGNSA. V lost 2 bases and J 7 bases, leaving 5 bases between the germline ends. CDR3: CASSLWVGYTF. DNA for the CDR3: TGTGCCAGCAGCTTATGGGTTGGCTACACCTTC.

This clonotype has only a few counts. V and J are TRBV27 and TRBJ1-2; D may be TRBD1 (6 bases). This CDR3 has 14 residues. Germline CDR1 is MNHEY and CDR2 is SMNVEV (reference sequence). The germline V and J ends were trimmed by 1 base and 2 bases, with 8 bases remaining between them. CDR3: CASSLLGQNYGYTF. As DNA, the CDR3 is TGTGCCAGCAGTTTATTAGGACAGAACTATGGCTACACCTTC.

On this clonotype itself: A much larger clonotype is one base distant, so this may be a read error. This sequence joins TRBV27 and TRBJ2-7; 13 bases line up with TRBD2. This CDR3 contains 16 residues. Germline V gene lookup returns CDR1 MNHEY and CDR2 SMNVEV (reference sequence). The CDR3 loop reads CASGLLAGGPSYEQYF. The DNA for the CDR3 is TGTGCCAGCGGTTTACTAGCGGGGGGGCCCTCCTACGAGCAGTACTTC.

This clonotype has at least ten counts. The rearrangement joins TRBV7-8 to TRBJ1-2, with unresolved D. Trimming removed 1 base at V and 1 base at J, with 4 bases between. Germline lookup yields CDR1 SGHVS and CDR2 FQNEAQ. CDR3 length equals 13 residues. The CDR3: CASSLGDNYGYTF. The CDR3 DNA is TGTGCCAGCAGCTTAGGAGATAACTATGGCTACACCTTC.

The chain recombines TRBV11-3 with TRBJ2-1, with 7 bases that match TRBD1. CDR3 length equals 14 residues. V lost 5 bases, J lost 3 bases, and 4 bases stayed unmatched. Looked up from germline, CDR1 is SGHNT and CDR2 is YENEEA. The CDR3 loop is CASSGQENYNEQFF. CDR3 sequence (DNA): TGTGCCAGCAGCGGACAGGAGAACTACAATGAGCAGTTCTTC.

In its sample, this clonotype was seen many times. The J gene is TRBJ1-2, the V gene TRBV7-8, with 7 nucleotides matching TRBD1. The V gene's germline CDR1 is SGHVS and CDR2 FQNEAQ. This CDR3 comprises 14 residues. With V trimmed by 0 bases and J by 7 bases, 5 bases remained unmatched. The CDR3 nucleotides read TGTGCCAGCAGCTTAGCTGGGGAGGGGGCTGGCTACACCTTC. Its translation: CASSLAGEGAGYTF.

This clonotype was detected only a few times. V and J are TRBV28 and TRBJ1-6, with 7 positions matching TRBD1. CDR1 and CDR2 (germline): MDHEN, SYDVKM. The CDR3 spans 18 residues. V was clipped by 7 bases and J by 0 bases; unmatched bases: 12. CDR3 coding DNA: TGTGCCAGCACCTTGACAGGGCCCCGATACTCCTATAATTCACCCCTCCACTTT. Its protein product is CASTLTGPRYSYNSPLHF.

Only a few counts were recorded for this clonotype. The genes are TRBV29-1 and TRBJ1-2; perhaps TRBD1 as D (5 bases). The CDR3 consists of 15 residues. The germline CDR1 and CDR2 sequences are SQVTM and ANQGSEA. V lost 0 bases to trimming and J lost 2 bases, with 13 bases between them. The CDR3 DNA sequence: TGCAGCGTTGAAGACCGCCTGGGGGGAAACTATGGCTACACCTTC. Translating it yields CSVEDRLGGNYGYTF.

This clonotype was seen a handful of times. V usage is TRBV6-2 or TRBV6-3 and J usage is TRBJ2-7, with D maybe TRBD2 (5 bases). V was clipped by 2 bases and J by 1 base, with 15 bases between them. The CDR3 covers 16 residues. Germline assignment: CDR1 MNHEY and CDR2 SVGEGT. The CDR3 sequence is CASSYRRHAGSYEQYF. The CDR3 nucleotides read TGTGCCAGCAGTTACCGCCGACACGCGGGTTCCTACGAGCAGTACTTC.

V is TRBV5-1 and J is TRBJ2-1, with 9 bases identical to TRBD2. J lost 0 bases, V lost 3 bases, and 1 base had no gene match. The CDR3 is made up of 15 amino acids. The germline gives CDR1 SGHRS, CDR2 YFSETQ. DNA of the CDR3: TGCGCCAGCAGCTGGCGGGGGGGCTCCTACAATGAGCAGTTCTTC. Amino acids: CASSWRGGSYNEQFF.

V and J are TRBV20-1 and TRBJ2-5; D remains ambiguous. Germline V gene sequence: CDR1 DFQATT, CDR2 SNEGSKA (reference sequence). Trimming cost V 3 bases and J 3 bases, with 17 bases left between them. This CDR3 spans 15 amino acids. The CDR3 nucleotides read TGCAGTGCTAGTATCCCCTCGGCGATTAAAGAGACCCAGTACTTC. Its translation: CSASIPSAIKETQYF.

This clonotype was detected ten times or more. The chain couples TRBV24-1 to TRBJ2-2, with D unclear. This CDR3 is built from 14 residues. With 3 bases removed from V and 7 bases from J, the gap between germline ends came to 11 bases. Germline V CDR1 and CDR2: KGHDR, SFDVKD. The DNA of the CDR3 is TGTGCCACCAGTGATATCCAGGTTCACGGGGAGCTGTTTTTT. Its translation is CATSDIQVHGELFF.

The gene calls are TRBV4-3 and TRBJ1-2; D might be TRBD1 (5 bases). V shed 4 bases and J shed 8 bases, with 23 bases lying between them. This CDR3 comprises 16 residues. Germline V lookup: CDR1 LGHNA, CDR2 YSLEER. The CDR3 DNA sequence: TGCGCCAGCAGCCTTACGGGGAGCGGGGGGAAGGACGGCTACACCTTC. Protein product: CASSLTGSGGKDGYTF.

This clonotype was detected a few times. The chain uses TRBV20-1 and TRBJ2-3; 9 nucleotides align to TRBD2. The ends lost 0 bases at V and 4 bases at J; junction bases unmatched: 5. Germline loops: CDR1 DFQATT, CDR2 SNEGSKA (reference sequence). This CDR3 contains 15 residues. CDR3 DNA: TGCAGTGCTAGAGATGGCGGGGGGGTGGCAGATACGCAGTATTTT. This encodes CSARDGGGVADTQYF.

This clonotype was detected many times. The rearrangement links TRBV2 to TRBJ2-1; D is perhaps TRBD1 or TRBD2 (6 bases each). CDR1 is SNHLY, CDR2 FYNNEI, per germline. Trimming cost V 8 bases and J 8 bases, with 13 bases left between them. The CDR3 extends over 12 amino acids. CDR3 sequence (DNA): TGTGCCAGCGACGGAGGGGGAGATGAGCAGTTCTTC. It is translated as CASDGGGDEQFF.